The 21 T cell receptor beta chains reported below all come from one sample, sequenced in a study of blood T cells in healthy people across ages. Through a sample-barcoded 5' primer and a J-beta primer mix, a second PCR was run for about 6 to 12 cycles. TCRdb re-called the 5' RACE reads with MiXCR, one entry per CDR3 protein. Seen here are some 560,000 distinct CDR3 sequences, about 27% observed once, and the top ten hold 3% to 4.5%. These data were likewise used in another study, on T cells of mothers and their children.

The sample was blood. The receptors were sampled from a boy aged 2-15 years in good health.

The chain couples TRBV7-8 to TRBJ2-5; possible D gene TRBD2, 6 bases. This CDR3 contains 15 residues. From germline, CDR1 is SGHVS and CDR2 FQNEAQ. V was cut by 1 base and J by 2 bases, with 11 bases left in between. CDR3 residues: CASSLVSGTQETQYF. CDR3 in DNA: TGTGCCAGCAGCTTAGTTAGCGGTACTCAAGAGACCCAGTACTTC.

This clonotype was seen once. The genes are TRBV12-3 or TRBV12-4 and TRBJ2-1; TRBD2 aligns across 9 bases. V lost 6 bases to trimming and J lost 5 bases; unmatched junction nucleotides: 8. The CDR3 is 15 residues long. The CDR3 spells CASSATSGANNEQFF. As DNA, the CDR3 is TGTGCCAGCAGCGCGACTAGCGGAGCAAACAATGAGCAGTTCTTC.

The chain joins TRBV12-3 or TRBV12-4 to TRBJ2-3, with D unresolved. V gave up 2 bases and J gave up 1 base, with 10 bases separating them. The CDR3 runs to 15 residues. CDR3 residues: CASSLFGHRTDTQYF. CDR3 sequence (DNA): TGTGCCAGCAGTTTATTCGGGCATCGCACAGATACGCAGTATTTT.

This chain joins TRBV5-1 and TRBJ1-6; D may be TRBD1 (5 bases). The CDR3 spans 19 residues. Per germline, CDR1 SGHRS and CDR2 YFSETQ. V shed 1 base and J shed 5 bases, with 22 bases lying between them. The CDR3 DNA follows: TGCGCCAGCAGCTTGAGGCCACCTGTCGGGGGAAGTGATAATTCACCCCTCCACTTT. Its translation: CASSLRPPVGGSDNSPLHF.

The CDR3 sequence is CASSFDSTEQYF. CDR3 nucleotide sequence: TGTGCCAGCAGCTTCGACAGTACCGAGCAGTACTTC. The J gene is TRBJ2-1, the V gene TRBV13; possible D gene TRBD1, 5 bases. The closer fit of TRBJ2-7 to the DNA end suggests the J call may be wrong. The CDR3 length is 12 residues. Germline V gene data show CDR1 as PRHDT and CDR2 as FYEKMQ (reference sequence).

The V and J genes are TRBV6-1 and TRBJ2-4, with 8 bases lining up with TRBD1. V gave up 7 bases and J gave up 0 bases; unmatched junction bases: 8. The CDR3 covers 16 residues. Germline values: CDR1 MNHNS, CDR2 SASEGT. CDR3 sequence: CASILQGGLAKNIQYF. The CDR3 region has the DNA TGTGCCAGCATCCTACAGGGGGGCTTAGCCAAAAACATTCAGTACTTC.

This chain links TRBV6-1 with TRBJ2-1, with D possibly being TRBD1 (6 bases). V lost 6 bases and J 8 bases, leaving 26 bases between the germline ends. This CDR3 contains 17 residues. Germline V CDR1 and CDR2: MNHNS, SASEGT. This CDR3 reads CASSSSSLLQGRDEQFF. In nucleotides, the CDR3 is TGTGCCAGCAGCTCCAGCTCACTGTTACAGGGACGCGATGAGCAGTTCTTC.

The table lists this clonotype with a few counts. The gene calls are TRBV6-5 and TRBJ2-5; no reliable D call. V was shortened by 6 bases and J by 4 bases, with 18 bases between the two germline ends. Germline V CDR1 and CDR2: MNHEY, SVGAGI. The CDR3 length is 15 residues. CDR3: CASRLTTRVRETQYF. The CDR3 DNA is TGTGCCAGCAGGCTCACGACAAGGGTGCGAGAGACCCAGTACTTC.

This chain links TRBV4-1 with TRBJ2-6; D is unclear. V lost 0 bases to trimming and J lost 3 bases, with 12 bases between them. The germline V gene encodes CDR1 MGHRA and CDR2 YSYEKL. The CDR3 spans 17 residues. The CDR3 region is CASSQDFYASGANVLTF. CDR3 DNA: TGCGCCAGCAGCCAAGATTTTTATGCGAGTGGGGCCAACGTCCTGACTTTC.

The V gene is TRBV7-2, the J gene TRBJ2-5; 13 nucleotides match TRBD2. The end of the DNA aligns better with TRBJ2-7, so the J call may be wrong. The CDR3 sequence is 18 residues long. Germline V gene data show CDR1 as SGHTA and CDR2 as FQGNSA. The CDR3 nucleotides read TGTGCCAGCAGCCCTCAAGGGACTAGCGGGGTCGACTCCTACGAGCAGTACTTC. This encodes CASSPQGTSGVDSYEQYF.

This clonotype has just a few counts. This sequence joins TRBV29-1 and TRBJ1-2; no firm D call. The CDR3 totals 13 residues. The germline V gene has CDR1 SQVTM and CDR2 ANQGSEA. Trimming left V 7 bases short and J 0 bases short, with 12 bases between. CDR3 in amino acids: CSAGGRANYGYTF. CDR3 nucleotide sequence: TGCAGCGCCGGCGGGAGAGCTAACTATGGCTACACCTTC.

In this sample, this clonotype turned up a few times. V is TRBV29-1 and J is TRBJ2-7; D tentatively reads TRBD1 or TRBD2 (5 bases each). Germline V gene lookup returns CDR1 SQVTM and CDR2 ANQGSEA. The CDR3 is 13 residues long. Trimming left V 1 base short and J 3 bases short, with 10 bases between. CDR3 DNA: TGCAGCGTTGAAGGGGACCCTGGCTACGAGCAGTACTTC. This codes for CSVEGDPGYEQYF.

The J gene is TRBJ2-2, the V gene TRBV11-3, with 10 bases identical to TRBD1. The J segment lost 8 bases and the V segment lost 5 bases, leaving 5 bases of the junction unmatched. Germline V gives CDR1 SGHNT, CDR2 YENEEA. The CDR3 totals 14 residues. CDR3 amino acids: CASSMTGGKGELFF. The CDR3 DNA is TGTGCCAGCAGCATGACAGGGGGCAAAGGGGAGCTGTTTTTT.

The chain employs TRBV27 and TRBJ2-5, with D maybe TRBD2 (6 bases). The assigned J gene may be wrong: the sequence end matches TRBJ2-7 better. The germline CDR1 and CDR2 sequences are MNHEY and SMNVEV (reference sequence). CDR3 length equals 16 residues. This CDR3 reads CASSSSYAAGTYEQYF. Here the CDR3 DNA reads TGTGCCAGCTCCTCCTCCTACGCGGCGGGGACCTACGAGCAGTACTTC.

The CDR3 DNA reads TGCGCCAGCAGCCAATCTAGCGGTTCCTTCTACGAGCAGTACTTC. It specifies CASSQSSGSFYEQYF. J is TRBJ2-7 and V is TRBV4-1, with TRBD2 matching over 7 bases. CDR3 length: 15 residues. Germline V gene sequence: CDR1 MGHRA, CDR2 YSYEKL. The V and J ends lost 2 bases and 3 bases, in that order; junction bases with no gene match: 7.

This chain links TRBV19 with TRBJ2-7, with 8 nucleotides matching TRBD1. J was trimmed by 2 bases and V by 3 bases; bases with no gene match: 3. The CDR3 is 14 residues long. Germline CDR1 is LNHDA and CDR2 is SQIVND (reference sequence). The CDR3 loop is CASSMTGETYEQYF. CDR3 sequence (DNA): TGTGCCAGTAGTATGACAGGGGAGACCTACGAGCAGTACTTC.

The CDR3 bases are TGTGCCAGCAGCCGCCGAGGTAGCGGAGTCGTCAAAAACATTCAGTACTTC. Its translation: CASSRRGSGVVKNIQYF. The chain links TRBV3-1 to TRBJ2-4, with D possibly TRBD2 on 6 matching bases. CDR3 length: 17 amino acids. Deletions cut 4 bases from V and 3 bases from J, with 19 bases between. CDR1 and CDR2 (germline): LGHDT, YNNKEL (reference sequence).

This clonotype has just a few counts. The rearrangement joins TRBV11-2 to TRBJ1-4; D not resolved. Trimming shortened V by 1 base and J by 8 bases, and 11 bases separated the two germline ends. CDR1 SGHAT and CDR2 FQNNGV come from the germline V gene. The CDR3 has 14 amino acids. In nucleotides, the CDR3 is TGTGCCAGCAGCTTAGGTCATATTTCGGAAAAACTGTTTTTT. Encoded protein: CASSLGHISEKLFF.

The chain has TRBV20-1 and TRBJ1-6; maybe TRBD1 (5 bases). The CDR3 is 13 amino acids. Per the germline V gene, CDR1 is DFQATT and CDR2 is SNEGSKA (reference sequence). Between the trimmed V and J ends, which lost 4 bases and 7 bases, there was a span of 11 bases. This CDR3 reads CSATDTGNSPLHF. DNA for the CDR3: TGCAGTGCTACGGACACGGGGAATTCACCCCTCCACTTT.

The CDR3 nucleotides are TGCGCCAGCAGTCTCGGAGCTAGCGGGAGGGCCCTCGGTGAGCAGTTCTTC. It codes for CASSLGASGRALGEQFF. This rearrangement joins TRBV4-3 to TRBJ2-1, with TRBD2 identical over 12 bases. This CDR3 contains 17 residues. V dropped 6 bases and J dropped 9; count of bases not matched to a gene: 15. CDR1 is LGHNA and CDR2 is YSLEER in the germline V gene.

In its sample, this clonotype was seen a few times. This rearrangement joins TRBV9 to TRBJ2-4; D remains unclear. Germline lookup yields CDR1 SGDLS and CDR2 YYNGEE. This CDR3 has 16 amino acids. V was trimmed by 3 bases and J by 0 bases, leaving 13 bases between them. This CDR3 reads CASSATVALAKNIQYF. CDR3 coding DNA: TGTGCCAGCAGCGCTACAGTCGCCCTAGCCAAAAACATTCAGTACTTC.